These T cell receptor beta chains were read from a single sample in a study of blood T cell repertoires in COVID-19. The repertoire was sequenced with immunoSEQ multiplex PCR; TCRdb's copy has only in-frame clones and lacks some. The sample contains 100,000 to 150,000 clones, about 82% of which appear only once. The sample taken for sequencing was peripheral blood. These receptor sequences come from a human donor in a cohort sampled during active COVID-19. Each CDR3 is given with its conserved first and last residue. The D gene is left open where the match is weak. The size field is filled for only some rows; it gives once, few, many or a size class.

v_gene: TRBV28
abundance: .
j_gene: TRBJ2-7
d_gene: TRBD2
CDR3aa: CASQFSGTTYEQYF
CDR3nt: TGTGCCAGCCAATTTAGCGGGACCACCTACGAGCAGTACTTC

v_gene: TRBV7-2
abundance: .
j_gene: TRBJ2-1
d_gene: TRBD2
CDR3aa: CASSLGTSLNEQFF
CDR3nt: TGTGCCAGCAGCCTCGGGACTAGTCTCAATGAGCAGTTCTTC

v_gene: TRBV2
abundance: .
j_gene: TRBJ1-2
d_gene: TRBD1
CDR3aa: CASRPDRVRDGYTF
CDR3nt: TGTGCCAGCAGGCCGGACAGGGTGCGCGATGGCTACACCTTC

v_gene: TRBV19
abundance: .
j_gene: TRBJ1-3
d_gene: .
CDR3aa: CASRSLDKLNTIYF
CDR3nt: TGTGCCAGTAGGTCACTCGACAAGTTAAACACCATATATTTT

v_gene: TRBV28
abundance: .
j_gene: TRBJ1-2
d_gene: .
CDR3aa: CASSLRQQVTYTF
CDR3nt: TGTGCCAGCAGTTTAAGGCAGCAGGTGACCTACACCTTC

v_gene: TRBV28
abundance: .
j_gene: TRBJ2-7
d_gene: TRBD2
CDR3aa: CASRGGGKYEQYF
CDR3nt: TGTGCCAGCAGGGGGGGAGGGAAATACGAGCAGTACTTC

v_gene: TRBV5-1
abundance: .
j_gene: TRBJ2-3
d_gene: .
CDR3aa: CASSLGRGDTQYF
CDR3nt: TGCGCCAGCAGCCTCGGTCGAGGGGATACGCAGTATTTT

v_gene: TRBV5-4
abundance: few
j_gene: TRBJ1-2
d_gene: TRBD1
CDR3aa: CASSSGQGSGYTF
CDR3nt: TGTGCCAGCAGCTCGGGACAGGGGTCGGGCTACACCTTC

v_gene: TRBV5-1
abundance: few
j_gene: TRBJ2-7
d_gene: .
CDR3aa: CASSFRDGGNYEQYF
CDR3nt: TGCGCCAGCAGCTTCCGGGACGGGGGTAACTACGAGCAGTACTTC

v_gene: TRBV12-5
abundance: .
j_gene: TRBJ2-3
d_gene: .
CDR3aa: CASGLGAARDTQYF
CDR3nt: TGTGCTAGTGGTTTGGGGGCTGCCCGCGATACGCAGTATTTT

v_gene: TRBV7-2
abundance: once
j_gene: TRBJ2-2
d_gene: .
CDR3aa: CATSYKAGTPNTGELFF
CDR3nt: TGTGCCACCAGCTATAAAGCAGGGACACCTAACACCGGGGAGCTGTTTTTT

v_gene: TRBV6-5
abundance: .
j_gene: TRBJ2-7
d_gene: .
CDR3aa: CASRGPPMEQYF
CDR3nt: TGTGCCAGCAGGGGGCCCCCAATGGAGCAGTACTTC

v_gene: TRBV4-1
abundance: .
j_gene: TRBJ2-1
d_gene: .
CDR3aa: CASSQPRSRNNEQFF
CDR3nt: TGCGCCAGCAGCCAACCGAGGTCCCGGAACAATGAGCAGTTCTTC

v_gene: TRBV9
abundance: .
j_gene: TRBJ2-3
d_gene: TRBD2
CDR3aa: CASSVVDSGSTDTQYF
CDR3nt: TGTGCCAGCAGCGTAGTCGATAGCGGGAGCACAGATACGCAGTATTTT

v_gene: TRBV29-1
abundance: .
j_gene: TRBJ2-3
d_gene: .
CDR3aa: CSVISGASTDTQYF
CDR3nt: TGCAGCGTTATCTCAGGGGCGAGCACAGATACGCAGTATTTT

v_gene: TRBV5-1
abundance: .
j_gene: TRBJ2-5
d_gene: TRBD1
CDR3aa: CASSWTGTGGAVQTQYF
CDR3nt: TGCGCCAGCAGCTGGACCGGGACAGGGGGCGCCGTGCAGACCCAGTACTTC

v_gene: TRBV5-1
abundance: .
j_gene: TRBJ2-6
d_gene: TRBD1
CDR3aa: CASSPGTGGSGANVLTF
CDR3nt: TGCGCCAGCAGCCCCGGGACAGGGGGCTCTGGGGCCAACGTCCTGACTTTC

v_gene: TRBV5-1
abundance: .
j_gene: TRBJ1-4
d_gene: .
CDR3aa: CASSLSPATNEKLFF
CDR3nt: TGCGCCAGCAGCTTGTCCCCGGCAACTAATGAAAAACTGTTTTTT

v_gene: TRBV12-5
abundance: .
j_gene: TRBJ2-3
d_gene: TRBD2
CDR3aa: CASGLLSGRVVF
CDR3nt: TGTGCTAGTGGTTTGTTGAGCGGGAGGGTGGTATTT

v_gene: TRBV5-5
abundance: .
j_gene: TRBJ1-3
d_gene: TRBD1
CDR3aa: CASSHRRDREVDTIYF
CDR3nt: TGTGCCAGCAGCCACCGCCGGGACAGGGAGGTAGACACCATATATTTT

v_gene: TRBV6-6
abundance: .
j_gene: TRBJ2-7
d_gene: TRBD1
CDR3aa: CASRQSTGDYEQYF
CDR3nt: TGTGCCAGCAGACAAAGCACAGGGGACTACGAGCAGTACTTC

v_gene: TRBV20-1
abundance: once
j_gene: TRBJ2-3
d_gene: .
CDR3aa: CSASSDLAVTDTQYF
CDR3nt: TGCAGTGCTAGTTCGGATTTAGCGGTCACAGATACGCAGTATTTT

v_gene: TRBV27
abundance: .
j_gene: TRBJ2-1
d_gene: TRBD1
CDR3aa: CASSVTPTGPSYNEQFF
CDR3nt: TGTGCCAGCAGTGTTACCCCGACAGGGCCCTCCTACAATGAGCAGTTCTTC

v_gene: TRBV29-1
abundance: once
j_gene: TRBJ1-2
d_gene: .
CDR3aa: CSVGPQGNYGYTF
CDR3nt: TGCAGCGTTGGCCCTCAGGGGAACTATGGCTACACCTTC

v_gene: TRBV18
abundance: few
j_gene: TRBJ2-2
d_gene: .
CDR3aa: CASSPPRGSNTGELFF
CDR3nt: TGTGCCAGCTCACCACCGCGAGGGAGCAACACCGGGGAGCTGTTTTTT

v_gene: TRBV3-1/TRBV3-2
abundance: .
j_gene: TRBJ2-3
d_gene: .
CDR3aa: CASSRRRFCGGRGCTDTQYF
CDR3nt: TGTGCCAGCAGCCGAAGGAGGTTTTGCGGAGGTCGGGGGTGCACAGATACGCAGTATTTT

v_gene: TRBV27
abundance: .
j_gene: TRBJ1-1
d_gene: .
CDR3aa: CASSLSIGVNTEAFF
CDR3nt: TGTGCCAGCAGTTTATCGATCGGGGTGAACACTGAAGCTTTCTTT

v_gene: TRBV4-1
abundance: .
j_gene: TRBJ2-7
d_gene: .
CDR3aa: CASSQVSSTYEQYF
CDR3nt: TGCGCCAGCAGCCAAGTGTCCAGTACCTACGAGCAGTACTTC

v_gene: TRBV5-1
abundance: .
j_gene: TRBJ2-1
d_gene: TRBD2
CDR3aa: CASSLGPSGSYEQFF
CDR3nt: TGCGCCAGCAGCTTGGGGCCTAGCGGGAGTTATGAGCAGTTCTTC

v_gene: TRBV7-9
abundance: .
j_gene: TRBJ2-3
d_gene: .
CDR3aa: CASSPGTGASTDTQYF
CDR3nt: TGTGCCAGCAGCCCTGGGACTGGGGCTAGCACAGATACGCAGTATTTT

v_gene: TRBV9
abundance: .
j_gene: TRBJ1-1
d_gene: TRBD1
CDR3aa: CASSVASHRQGNTEAFF
CDR3nt: TGTGCCAGCAGCGTAGCTTCACACAGACAGGGGAACACTGAAGCTTTCTTT

v_gene: TRBV11-2
abundance: few
j_gene: TRBJ1-4
d_gene: .
CDR3aa: CASSSNLQELFF
CDR3nt: TGTGCCAGCAGCTCCAACCTACAGGAACTGTTTTTT

v_gene: TRBV3-1/TRBV3-2
abundance: once
j_gene: TRBJ2-2
d_gene: .
CDR3aa: CASKMGGDTGELFF
CDR3nt: TGTGCCAGCAAGATGGGCGGGGACACCGGGGAGCTGTTTTTT

v_gene: TRBV15
abundance: .
j_gene: TRBJ2-5
d_gene: .
CDR3aa: CATSRDTQETQYF
CDR3nt: TGTGCCACCAGCAGGGACACCCAAGAGACCCAGTACTTC

v_gene: TRBV14
abundance: .
j_gene: TRBJ2-3
d_gene: .
CDR3aa: CASSQFRATDTQYF
CDR3nt: TGTGCCAGCAGCCAATTCAGGGCTACAGATACGCAGTATTTT

v_gene: TRBV6-5
abundance: .
j_gene: TRBJ1-1
d_gene: .
CDR3aa: CASSYSGQRNTEAFF
CDR3nt: TGTGCCAGCAGTTACTCGGGGCAAAGGAACACTGAAGCTTTCTTT

v_gene: TRBV10-1
abundance: .
j_gene: TRBJ2-3
d_gene: .
CDR3aa: CASRSVEGAETDTQYF
CDR3nt: TGCGCCAGCAGATCTGTAGAGGGAGCCGAAACAGATACGCAGTATTTT

v_gene: TRBV27
abundance: .
j_gene: TRBJ1-6
d_gene: .
CDR3aa: CASSFSLAYNSPLHF
CDR3nt: TGTGCCAGCAGTTTTTCCTTAGCCTATAATTCACCCCTCCACTTT

v_gene: TRBV9
abundance: .
j_gene: TRBJ1-5
d_gene: TRBD1
CDR3aa: CASSVTGDSNQPQHF
CDR3nt: TGTGCCAGCAGCGTCACAGGGGATAGCAATCAGCCCCAGCATTTT

v_gene: TRBV27
abundance: .
j_gene: TRBJ2-7
d_gene: TRBD1
CDR3aa: CASSFNDRVSYEQYF
CDR3nt: TGTGCCAGCAGTTTCAACGACAGGGTTTCCTACGAGCAGTACTTC

v_gene: TRBV4-1
abundance: .
j_gene: TRBJ1-1
d_gene: .
CDR3aa: CASSQVLKNTEAFF
CDR3nt: TGCGCCAGCAGCCAAGTCTTAAAGAACACTGAAGCTTTCTTT

v_gene: TRBV5-1
abundance: .
j_gene: TRBJ2-2
d_gene: TRBD2
CDR3aa: CASSPRWATSGNTNRRRGTGELFF
CDR3nt: TGCGCCAGCAGCCCACGCTGGGCGACTAGCGGGAACACGAACCGCAGGCGCGGCACCGGGGAGCTGTTTTTT

v_gene: TRBV28
abundance: .
j_gene: TRBJ1-4
d_gene: .
CDR3aa: CAGNSPSNEKLFF
CDR3nt: TGTGCCGGAAACAGCCCCTCTAATGAAAAACTGTTTTTT